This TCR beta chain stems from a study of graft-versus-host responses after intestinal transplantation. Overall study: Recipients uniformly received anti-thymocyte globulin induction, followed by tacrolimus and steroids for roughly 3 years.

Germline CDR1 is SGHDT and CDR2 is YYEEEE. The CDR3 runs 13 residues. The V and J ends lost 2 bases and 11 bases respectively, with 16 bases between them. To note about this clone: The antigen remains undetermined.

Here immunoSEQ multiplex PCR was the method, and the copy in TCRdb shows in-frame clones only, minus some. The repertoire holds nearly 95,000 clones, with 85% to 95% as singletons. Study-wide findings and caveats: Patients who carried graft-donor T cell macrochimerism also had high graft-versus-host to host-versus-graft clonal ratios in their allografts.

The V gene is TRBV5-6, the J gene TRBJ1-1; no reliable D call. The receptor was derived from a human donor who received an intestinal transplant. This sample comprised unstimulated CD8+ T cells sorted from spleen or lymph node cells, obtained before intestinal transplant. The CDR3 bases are TGTGCCAGCAGCTTTGCCGGAACCGGCGGGGCTTTCTTT. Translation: CASSFAGTGGAFF.